This TCR beta chain is drawn from a study of identical twins (TCRdb year 2016). Broadly, across the study: To test whether fetal clonotypes persist, this study deep-sequenced TCR alpha and beta repertoires from monozygotic twins, from unrelated adults of various ages, and from cord blood. To rule out contamination, the twin experiments were replicated at different times with different library preparation protocols. Broad study findings and their caveats: Out-of-frame TCR alpha sequences shared between twins showed an excess of low generation-probability sequences compared with coincidental sharing between unrelated individuals. Zero-insertion analyses could be partly confounded by invariant T cells such as MAIT and iNKT, though diverse VJ usage argued against such confounding for most clonotypes. Recombination models systematically underestimated out-of-frame TCR alpha sharing in monozygotic twins but agreed with sharing between unrelated individuals. Fewer insertions were carried by abundant cord blood beta clonotypes, a similar but weaker trend appeared in young adult naive repertoires, and no such trend appeared in memory repertoires. Because the same donors could not be followed over many years, the conclusions depended on cross-sectional statistical analysis. A weaker excess of twin sharing was found in beta out-of-frame sequences because the signal-to-noise ratio was lowered by fewer shared sequences.

The library was prepared using 5' RACE. Sequencing used an Illumina HiSeq 2000. A universal primer binding site was introduced by template switching, and a unique molecular identifier was present in the final cDNA, enabling accurate counting of TCR cDNA molecules. First-strand cDNA for TCR alpha and beta chains was synthesized from specific primers in the conserved constant-segment region. To control for contamination, every cDNA library was double barcoded, receiving both a SMART-Mk sample barcode and Illumina barcodes. TruSeq adapter sequences, together with Illumina sample barcodes, were added in two successive PCR steps. Sequencing of the TCR alpha and beta cDNA libraries was done on the Illumina HiSeq platform using custom primers. Processing in the source paper ran as follows. MiGEC was used to process raw reads and extract unique molecular identifiers, and MiXCR was used to find CDR3 positions. For each individual, recombination models were inferred using an EM algorithm with the repgenHMM and IGoR tools. The tcR package in R was used for shared clonotype analysis, with sharing normalized by the product of cloneset sizes. To study raw recombination free of thymic and clonal selection effects, out-of-frame nonproductive sequences were analyzed. The public reads were reanalyzed by TCRdb: fastp trimming at Q25, MiXCR alignment, in-frame beta chains only. All rows with the same CDR3 protein become a single entry with the most common DNA and genes. TCRdb, not the original authors, processed these V and J calls. Recorded for this sample are roughly 710,000 distinct CDR3 sequences; approximately 6.1% of them occurred a single time. The ten largest make up roughly 1.6% of the sample.

Cut back by 1 base and 5 bases, the V and J ends lie 19 bases apart. CDR1 is given as SGDLS and CDR2 as YYNGEE, both from the germline V gene. Taken from cysteine to valine, the CDR3 has 16 residues. Only the CDR3 DNA is retained, 48 bases long and in frame from the first base. Only healthy Caucasian donors were included. The study also sequenced three unrelated non-twin adults: a male aged 18 to 30, a male aged 50 to 59 and a female aged 50 to 59. Using Miltenyi CD45RO+ enrichment and human naive T-cell isolation kits, memory (CD45RO+) and naive T cells were isolated from PBMC. This clonotype was counted at least ten times. The antigen it recognizes is unknown. Base quality data are lacking; no much larger clone is found one base away.

The V and J genes are TRBV9 and TRBJ2-7; confidence is insufficient to name the D gene. This receptor was obtained from a man aged 18-30 years in good health. Sequencing was done on a sample of naive T cells sorted from blood. The cell subset or site tag for this specimen amounts to: cells isolated with a human naive T-cell isolation kit. The nucleotide sequence reads TGTGCCAGCAGCGTACGATGGGCCCCAGCATGGAACGAGCAGTACGTC. It translates to CASSVRWAPAWNEQYV.